These 29 T cell receptor beta chains share one sample of origin, sequenced in a study of patients and donors after allogeneic stem cell transplantation. TCRdb re-called the RT-PCR reads through MiXCR, storing one row per CDR3 protein. This table holds about 89,000 distinct CDR3 sequences, around 48% found once. Sequencing used blood, either unsorted or a sorted T cell fraction (not recorded which). The origin of the receptors is a human donor who was either an allogeneic HSCT recipient or a stem cell or donor lymphocyte infusion donor (not recorded which). It is not recorded whose cells these are; they may come from a transplant donor.

In this sample, this clonotype turned up a few times. The chain combines TRBV7-2 with TRBJ1-1; D not resolved. The V end lost 3 bases, the J end lost 5 bases, and 16 bases lay between the germline ends. Germline CDR1 reads SGHTA; CDR2 reads FQGNSA. There are 15 residues in the CDR3. CDR3 DNA sequence: TGTGCCAGCAGCTTGCCAGTGTTGATAGGAACTGAAGCTTTCTTT. Its protein is CASSLPVLIGTEAFF.

This rearrangement joins TRBV24-1 to TRBJ2-1; D gene ambiguous. The length of the CDR3 is 12 residues. Germline V CDR1 and CDR2: KGHDR, SFDVKD. V was cut by 5 bases and J by 8 bases, with 9 bases left in between. For the CDR3, the DNA is TGTGCCACCAGTGTGGATAACCATGAGCAGTTCTTC. Translated, it gives CATSVDNHEQFF.

This clonotype appeared a few times. The V and J genes are TRBV27 and TRBJ1-1, with 7 bases lining up with TRBD1. Germline CDR1 reads MNHEY; CDR2 reads SMNVEV (reference sequence). J was trimmed by 4 bases and V by 5 bases; bases with no gene match: 1. The CDR3 consists of 12 residues. In DNA form, the CDR3 reads TGTGCCAGCAGTGGGACAGCCACTGAAGCTTTCTTT. This encodes CASSGTATEAFF.

The chain links TRBV7-3 to TRBJ2-3; D gene unclear. The CDR3 sequence is 16 residues long. The germline gives CDR1 SGHTA, CDR2 FQGTGA. Deletions cut 7 bases from V and 0 bases from J, with 17 bases between. CDR3 coding DNA: TGTGCCAGCACCAAAAGTGGCGAATTTAGCACAGATACGCAGTATTTT. Translated: CASTKSGEFSTDTQYF.

A few counts support this clonotype. The CDR3 DNA follows: TGTGCCAGCAGTTCACAGGGTCGTTACACTGAAGCTTTCTTT. Its translation is CASSSQGRYTEAFF. The chain carries TRBV12-3 or TRBV12-4 and TRBJ1-1; tentatively, D is TRBD1 (6 bases). V was trimmed by 4 bases and J by 3 bases, leaving 12 bases between them. This CDR3 spans 14 amino acids.

The V and J genes are TRBV20-1 and TRBJ1-3, with 9 bases identical to TRBD1. Germline-derived CDR1 and CDR2 are DFQATT and SNEGSKA (reference sequence). The length of the CDR3 is 16 residues. V lost 5 bases to trimming and J lost 0 bases; unmatched junction nucleotides: 8. CDR3 nucleotides: TGCAGTGCTTTTACCGGGACAGGGTCCTCTGGAAACACCATATATTTT. This gives the protein CSAFTGTGSSGNTIYF.

The rearrangement uses TRBV27 and TRBJ1-4; D is uncertain. Germline loops: CDR1 MNHEY, CDR2 SMNVEV (reference sequence). CDR3 length: 13 residues. V was shortened by 3 bases and J by 8 bases, with 10 bases between the two germline ends. DNA of the CDR3: TGTGCCAGCAGTTTCGGGGATCGAGAAAAACTGTTTTTT. It encodes CASSFGDREKLFF.

The CDR3 protein is CATNRDTNTEAFF. In DNA, the CDR3 is TGTGCTACCAACCGGGACACGAACACTGAAGCTTTCTTT. This chain uses TRBV12-5 with TRBJ1-1, with D perhaps TRBD1 (6 bases). The germline gives CDR1 LGHNT, CDR2 FRNRAP. Trimming shortened V by 10 bases and J by 1 base, and 13 bases separated the two germline ends. The CDR3 has 13 amino acids.

This sequence joins TRBV9 and TRBJ2-1, with 14 bases identical to TRBD2. The CDR3 consists of 15 residues. Trimming removed 2 bases from V and 12 bases from J; junction bases left unmatched: 7. Germline V gene sequence: CDR1 SGDLS, CDR2 YYNGEE. The CDR3 is CASSVGLAGASGQFF. CDR3 DNA sequence: TGTGCCAGCAGCGTGGGACTAGCGGGAGCTTCAGGGCAGTTCTTC.

This clonotype was seen a handful of times. The rearrangement joins TRBV20-1 to TRBJ1-2; D may be TRBD1 (5 bases). CDR3 length equals 15 residues. Trimming removed 6 bases at V and 2 bases at J, with 19 bases between. Looked up from germline, CDR1 is DFQATT and CDR2 is SNEGSKA (reference sequence). CDR3 amino acids: CSAFLGGRKNYGYTF. The CDR3 coding sequence is TGCAGTGCGTTCCTGGGGGGGAGGAAAAACTATGGCTACACCTTC.

For the CDR3, the DNA is TGTGCCAGCAGCTTAGAGAGACAGGGGACGTACTACACTGAAGCTTTCTTT. Its translation: CASSLERQGTYYTEAFF. The chain couples TRBV11-2 to TRBJ1-1; 8 bases match TRBD1. Germline V CDR1 and CDR2: SGHAT, FQNNGV. V gave up 0 bases and J gave up 3 bases; unmatched junction bases: 9. CDR3 length: 17 residues. The full variable domain, rest sourced from reference TRBV11-2 and TRBJ1-1, is EAGVAQSPRYKIIEKRQSVAFWCNPISGHATLYWYQQILGQGPKLLIQFQNNGVVDDSQLPKDRFSAERLKGVDSTLKIQPAKLEDSAVYLCASSLERQGTYYTEAFFGQGTRLTVV.

This clonotype was counted a few times. This chain joins TRBV27 and TRBJ1-2; a weak D match, TRBD1 (6 bases). Germline CDR1 and CDR2: MNHEY and SMNVEV (reference sequence). Trimming shortened V by 3 bases and J by 3 bases, and 8 bases separated the two germline ends. The CDR3 has 13 amino acids. CDR3 DNA: TGTGCCAGCAGTTTTACAGGGCACTATGGCTACACCTTC. Protein sequence: CASSFTGHYGYTF.

The rearrangement joins TRBV19 to TRBJ1-5; no reliable D call. The CDR3 sequence is 13 residues long. V shed 8 bases and J shed 1 base, with 9 bases lying between them. The germline V gene has CDR1 LNHDA and CDR2 SQIVND (reference sequence). The CDR3 DNA is TGTGCCAGTGCCACCGGGAGCAATCAGCCCCAGCATTTT. Translation gives CASATGSNQPQHF.

In this sample, this clonotype turned up once. The genes are TRBV11-3 and TRBJ2-2; 15 bases align to TRBD2. Germline CDR1 SGHNT, CDR2 YENEEA. V trimming: 3 bases; J trimming: 6 bases; junction bases outside the gene matches: 5. The CDR3 contains 17 residues. The CDR3 sequence: CASSFSGTSGRSGELFF. The CDR3 DNA is TGTGCCAGCAGCTTTTCCGGGACTAGCGGGAGGTCCGGGGAGCTGTTTTTT.

This clonotype was counted between two and nine times. The chain links TRBV20-1 to TRBJ1-6; D is perhaps TRBD1 (5 bases). CDR1 and CDR2 from the germline V gene are DFQATT and SNEGSKA (reference sequence). V was clipped by 6 bases and J by 7 bases, with 13 bases between them. CDR3 length: 13 amino acids. In DNA, the CDR3 is TGCAGTGCCAGACAGTTAAACAATTCACCCCTCCACTTT. Translating it yields CSARQLNNSPLHF.

There are a few counts of this clonotype. The chain employs TRBV12-3 or TRBV12-4 and TRBJ1-1; D unresolved. The CDR3 has 13 amino acids. Between the trimmed V and J ends, which lost 4 bases and 9 bases, there was a span of 15 bases. CDR3 amino acids: CASSSPVPEKAFF. The DNA for the CDR3 is TGTGCCAGCAGTTCTCCAGTCCCTGAAAAAGCTTTCTTT.

The chain combines TRBV12-3 or TRBV12-4 with TRBJ2-7; D gene uncertain. V lost 7 bases to trimming and J lost 0 bases, with 7 bases between them. This CDR3 region has 12 residues. As DNA, the CDR3 is TGTGCCAGCACCCTAAACTCCTACGAGCAGTACTTC. Protein sequence: CASTLNSYEQYF.

The rearrangement links TRBV5-6 to TRBJ1-2, with 11 bases that match TRBD1. The junction had 3 bases not matched to a gene; V was cut back by 4 bases and J by 7 bases. This CDR3 spans 13 amino acids. Germline values: CDR1 SGHDT, CDR2 YYEEEE. In DNA, the CDR3 is TGTGCCAGCAGCCGCGGACAGGGGGCTGGCTACACCTTC. Translated: CASSRGQGAGYTF.

The chain is built from TRBV6-6 and TRBJ1-5; 8 bases fit TRBD1. The CDR3 is 15 amino acids. The J segment lost 2 bases and the V segment lost 6 bases, leaving 6 bases of the junction unmatched. The germline V gene has CDR1 MNHNY and CDR2 SVGAGI (reference sequence). The CDR3 DNA is TGTGCCAGCAGCTATGACAGGGGAGGCAATCAGCCCCAGCATTTT. Translating it yields CASSYDRGGNQPQHF.

The rearrangement joins TRBV7-2 to TRBJ1-2; 7 bases align to TRBD1. The CDR3 has 14 amino acids. From germline, CDR1 is SGHTA and CDR2 FQGNSA. V trimming: 5 bases; J trimming: 8 bases; junction bases outside the gene matches: 11. This CDR3 is CASSREPTGYGYTF. The CDR3 DNA follows: TGTGCCAGCAGCCGGGAACCGACAGGGTACGGCTACACCTTC.

The V and J genes are TRBV28 and TRBJ1-2; D not certain. Germline V CDR1 and CDR2: MDHEN, SYDVKM. V lost 3 bases, J lost 2 bases, and 7 bases lay in between. This CDR3 region has 13 residues. The CDR3 region has the DNA TGTGCCAGCAGTTTCTCCGTCAACTATGGCTACACCTTC. Translation gives CASSFSVNYGYTF.

The gene calls are TRBV4-1 and TRBJ2-7, with D unresolved. With 0 bases removed from V and 1 base from J, the gap between germline ends came to 10 bases. This CDR3 is built from 15 residues. The germline CDR1 and CDR2 sequences are MGHRA and YSYEKL. CDR3 bases: TGCGCCAGCAGCCAAGATATATCCGAATCCTACGAGCAGTACTTC. Translating gives CASSQDISESYEQYF.

J is TRBJ1-5 and V is TRBV6-2 or TRBV6-3; no clear D. Deletions cut 0 bases from V and 3 bases from J, with 9 bases between. The CDR3 is 15 residues long. CDR1 MNHEY and CDR2 SVGEGT come from the germline V gene. CDR3 DNA: TGTGCCAGCAGTTACTCGGGGTATAACAATCAGCCCCAGCATTTT. The encoded protein is CASSYSGYNNQPQHF.

CDR3: CASSLHDRGNQPQHF. The CDR3 region has the DNA TGTGCCAGCAGTTTACACGACAGGGGAAATCAGCCCCAGCATTTT. V usage is TRBV28 and J usage is TRBJ1-5, with 8 bases that match TRBD1. The CDR3 runs to 15 residues. From germline, CDR1 is MDHEN and CDR2 SYDVKM. J gave up 4 bases and V 2 bases, and 4 bases lay outside the gene matches. The full variable domain, its missing parts supplied by reference TRBV28 and TRBJ1-5, is DVKVTQSSRYLVKRTGEKVFLECVQDMDHENMFWYRQDPGLGLRLIYFSYDVKMKEKGDIPEGYSVSREKKERFSLILESASTNQTSMYLCASSLHDRGNQPQHFGDGTRLSIL.

The CDR3 sequence is CASSLVYGYTF. DNA for the CDR3: TGTGCCAGCAGTTTGGTGTATGGCTACACCTTC. The chain recombines TRBV28 with TRBJ1-2; D gene unclear. The V end lost 3 bases, the J end lost 5 bases, and 4 bases lay between the germline ends. Germline V gene lookup returns CDR1 MDHEN and CDR2 SYDVKM. The CDR3 is 11 amino acids.

The V gene is TRBV10-3, the J gene TRBJ1-1, with TRBD1 matching 8 bases. CDR1 and CDR2 (germline): ENHRY, SYGVKD. V gave up 5 bases and J gave up 4 bases; unmatched junction bases: 3. The CDR3 contains 13 residues. CDR3 amino acids: CAISSQGATEAFF. The CDR3 DNA follows: TGTGCCATCAGTAGTCAGGGGGCCACTGAAGCTTTCTTT.

The chain recombines TRBV29-1 with TRBJ1-2, with D tentatively TRBD1 (6 bases). The V gene's germline CDR1 is SQVTM and CDR2 ANQGSEA. This CDR3 comprises 12 residues. Deletions cut 5 bases from V and 13 bases from J, with 20 bases between. In nucleotides, the CDR3 is TGCAGCGTTCTTAGGGGGGTAATGTTTGCCACCTTC. It is translated as CSVLRGVMFATF.

The rearrangement uses TRBV6-4 and TRBJ2-2; D is ambiguous. The CDR3 contains 14 residues. Germline assignment: CDR1 MRHNA and CDR2 SNTAGT. V was shortened by 7 bases and J by 0 bases, with 9 bases between the two germline ends. The CDR3 DNA reads as TGTGCCAGCAATAGCATTTCGAACACCGGGGAGCTGTTTTTT. It codes for CASNSISNTGELFF.

The rearrangement joins TRBV7-9 to TRBJ1-1; TRBD1 matches at 7 bases. Trimming cost V 4 bases and J 4 bases; bases outside gene matches: 9. There are 15 residues in the CDR3. Germline V gene data show CDR1 as SEHNR and CDR2 as FQNEAQ (reference sequence). DNA for the CDR3: TGTGCCAGCAGCTCCAGAGGGACAGAGTTCACTGAAGCTTTCTTT. It codes for CASSSRGTEFTEAFF.